These 5 T cell receptor beta chains were sequenced from one sample in a study of blood T cell repertoires in COVID-19. Libraries were prepared by immunoSEQ multiplex PCR; TCRdb keeps only in-frame clonotypes and omits some of them. The sample lists 100,000 to 150,000 clones, around nine tenths occurring once. The specimen sequenced was peripheral blood. The source of these receptors is a man aged 45-65 years with active or convalescent COVID-19.

The chain carries TRBV7-2 and TRBJ2-3; 16 nucleotides match TRBD2. The CDR3 is 18 amino acids. J was trimmed by 0 bases and V by 5 bases; bases with no gene match: 5. Germline loops: CDR1 SGHTA, CDR2 FQGNSA. Here the CDR3 DNA reads TGTGCCAGCAGCCAGGGACTAGCGGGAGGGCCGAGCACAGATACGCAGTATTTT. It specifies CASSQGLAGGPSTDTQYF.

The chain couples TRBV9 to TRBJ2-2; TRBD2 agrees at 7 bases. Looked up from germline, CDR1 is SGDLS and CDR2 is YYNGEE. This CDR3 has 15 amino acids. V gave up 1 base and J gave up 6 bases; unmatched junction bases: 6. The CDR3 loop reads CASSVTSSGAGELFF. CDR3 in DNA: TGTGCCAGCAGCGTAACATCGAGCGGGGCCGGGGAGCTGTTTTTT.

Of note for this clone: Other DNA sequences in this sample translate to the same CDR3. The chain combines TRBV12-5 with TRBJ1-5; the D gene is possibly TRBD1 (6 bases). Germline CDR1 is LGHNT and CDR2 is FRNRAP. Trimming removed 0 bases at V and 1 base at J, with 7 bases between. There are 15 residues in the CDR3. CDR3 residues: CASGLVGQSNQPQHF. The CDR3 bases are TGTGCTAGTGGTTTGGTCGGACAGAGCAATCAGCCCCAGCATTTT. The entire variable domain, with the rest obtained from reference TRBV12-5 and TRBJ1-5, is as follows: DARVTQTPRHKVTEMGQEVTMRCQPILGHNTVFWYRQTMMQGLELLAYFRNRAPLDDSGMPKDRFSAEMPDATLATLKIQPSEPRDSAVYFCASGLVGQSNQPQHFGDGTRLSIL.

The chain carries TRBV7-2 and TRBJ1-5; TRBD1 might be the D (5 bases). Germline CDR1 reads SGHTA; CDR2 reads FQGNSA. Trimming took off 1 base at V and 7 bases at J, with 11 bases between the two ends. This CDR3 has 14 amino acids. In DNA form, the CDR3 reads TGTGCCAGCAGCTTAGAGGCAGGGCACCAGCCCCAGCATTTT. It yields the protein CASSLEAGHQPQHF.

This clone was observed once. The genes are TRBV14 and TRBJ2-5, with 9 nucleotides matching TRBD1. Germline lookup yields CDR1 SGHDN and CDR2 FVKESK. After removal of 2 bases from V and 4 bases from J, the junction contained 5 bases not matched to a gene. The CDR3 sequence is 15 residues long. CDR3 sequence reads: CASSQLTGGSETQYF. Written as DNA, the CDR3 is TGTGCCAGCAGCCAATTAACAGGGGGCTCAGAGACCCAGTACTTC.